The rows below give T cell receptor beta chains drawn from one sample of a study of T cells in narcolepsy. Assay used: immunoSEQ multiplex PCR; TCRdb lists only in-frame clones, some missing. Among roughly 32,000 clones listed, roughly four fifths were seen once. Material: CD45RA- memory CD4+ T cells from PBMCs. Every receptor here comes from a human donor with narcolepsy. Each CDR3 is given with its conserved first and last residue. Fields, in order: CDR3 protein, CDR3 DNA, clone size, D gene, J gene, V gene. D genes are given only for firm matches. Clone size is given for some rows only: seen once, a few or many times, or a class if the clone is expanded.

CASSRTGLSLAGEETQYF,TGTGCCAGCTCACGAACAGGGTTGTCGCTAGCGGGGGAAGAGACCCAGTACTTC,.,TRBD2,TRBJ2-5,TRBV18
CASSLMAGTGGGEQYF,TGTGCCAGCAGTTTAATGGCCGGGACAGGGGGCGGCGAGCAGTACTTC,few,TRBD1,TRBJ2-7,TRBV27
CSVEQKWGMNTEAFF,TGCAGCGTTGAACAGAAATGGGGGATGAACACTGAAGCTTTCTTT,.,.,TRBJ1-1,TRBV29-1
CASSSGPAEGYEKLFF,TGCGCCAGCAGCTCCGGACCCGCGGAAGGGTATGAAAAACTGTTTTTT,.,.,TRBJ1-4,TRBV5-1
CASSAGPYNEQFF,TGTGCCAGCAGTGCGGGGCCCTACAATGAGCAGTTCTTC,.,.,TRBJ2-1,TRBV6-4
CASFNDGSQETQYF,TGTGCCAGCTTCAACGACGGCTCCCAAGAGACCCAGTACTTC,.,.,TRBJ2-5,TRBV28
CASMISADTQYF,TGTGCCAGCATGATTAGCGCAGATACGCAGTATTTT,few,.,TRBJ2-3,TRBV2
CASSWGQSRTGELFF,TGCGCCAGCAGCTGGGGACAGTCCCGGACCGGGGAGCTGTTTTTT,.,TRBD1,TRBJ2-2,TRBV5-1
CASSAGNSYEQYF,TGTGCCAGCAGCGCAGGTAACTCCTACGAGCAGTACTTC,.,.,TRBJ2-7,TRBV7-3
CATTVRPHTEAFF,TGTGCCACCACCGTTCGTCCGCACACTGAAGCTTTCTTT,.,.,TRBJ1-1,TRBV19
CASSIQFPGSHNEQFF,TGCGCCAGCAGCATCCAGTTTCCTGGGTCACACAATGAGCAGTTCTTC,.,.,TRBJ2-1,TRBV5-1
CASSPTGNYGYTF,TGTGCCAGCAGTCCGACAGGGAACTATGGCTACACCTTC,.,TRBD1,TRBJ1-2,TRBV6-6
CASLRLSDSTEAFF,TGTGCCAGCTTACGGTTGAGCGATTCCACTGAAGCTTTCTTT,.,.,TRBJ1-1,TRBV9
CASSLGTQGAQSGGYTF,TGTGCCAGCAGCTTAGGGACGCAGGGGGCGCAGTCGGGTGGCTACACCTTC,.,TRBD1,TRBJ1-2,TRBV13
CASSTDRYGYTF,TGTGCCAGCAGCACAGACAGATATGGCTACACCTTC,once,.,TRBJ1-2,TRBV7-2
CAISDSTNEKLFF,TGTGCCATCAGTGATTCAACTAATGAAAAACTGTTTTTT,.,.,TRBJ1-4,TRBV10-3
CASRLAGVREQYF,TGTGCCAGCAGACTAGCGGGAGTGAGGGAGCAGTACTTC,.,TRBD2,TRBJ2-5,TRBV11-2
CASSEVGNTGELFF,TGTGCCAGCAGTGAGGTGGGAAACACCGGGGAGCTGTTTTTT,.,.,TRBJ2-2,TRBV2
CASSLFSQYDREGYGYTF,TGTGCCAGCAGTTTATTCTCCCAGTATGACCGGGAAGGTTATGGCTACACCTTC,once,.,TRBJ1-2,TRBV28
CASLNRNQETQYF,TGTGCCAGCTTGAACAGAAACCAAGAGACCCAGTACTTC,.,.,TRBJ2-5,TRBV28
CASSHGLLFSYNEQFF,TGCGCCAGCAGCCACGGACTCTTATTCTCCTACAATGAGCAGTTCTTC,.,.,TRBJ2-1,TRBV4-1
CASRVGRTLTEAFF,TGTGCCAGCAGGGTGGGACGGACGCTCACTGAAGCTTTCTTT,.,.,TRBJ1-1,TRBV6-1
CASSLAAQGSNIQYF,TGTGCCAGCAGCTTGGCCGCACAGGGTTCGAACATTCAGTACTTC,.,.,TRBJ2-4,TRBV5-5
CAISGGMGVDYEQYF,TGTGCCATCAGTGGGGGGATGGGAGTGGATTACGAGCAGTACTTC,.,.,TRBJ2-7,TRBV10-3
CASSQYPGLAGVETQYF,TGTGCCAGCAGCCAGTACCCGGGACTAGCGGGGGTAGAGACCCAGTACTTC,.,TRBD2,TRBJ2-5,TRBV7-2